The 29 T cell receptor beta chains below come from one sample, sequenced in a study of CD8+ T cells in alopecia areata. Treatment denoted: oral pan-JAK inhibitor, 5-10 mg twice daily. Sequencing used cDNA as its template, made by extracting RNA and reverse transcribing it. The assay was immunoSEQ multiplex PCR, and TCRdb's table has in-frame clones only and misses some. The sample includes about 39,000 clones, less than 70% of them seen just once. The sample in question was CD8+ T cells sorted from blood, obtained at week 4, from a patient treated with tofacitinib. The source of these receptors is a human donor with alopecia areata.

The count of this clone is one. The rearrangement links TRBV7-2 to TRBJ2-1, with D perhaps given as TRBD1 or TRBD2 (5 bases each). Trimming cost V 4 bases and J 8 bases, with 15 bases left between them. The CDR3 contains 14 residues. Per the germline V gene, CDR1 is SGHTA and CDR2 is FQGNSA. Here the CDR3 reads CASSSMRGVDEQFF. CDR3 DNA sequence: TGTGCCAGCAGCTCCATGCGAGGGGTAGATGAGCAGTTCTTC.

As DNA, the CDR3 is TGCGCCAGCAGCCAAGAAATAGCGGGTACCGGGGAGCTGTTTTTT. Its protein is CASSQEIAGTGELFF. The chain recombines TRBV4-1 with TRBJ2-2; 7 nucleotides agree with TRBD2. The V segment lost 0 bases and the J segment 5 bases; nucleotides outside the gene matches: 3. Per the germline V gene, CDR1 is MGHRA and CDR2 is YSYEKL. The CDR3 loop spans 15 amino acids.

The chain links TRBV27 to TRBJ2-7; TRBD2 aligns across 7 bases. The CDR3 runs 14 residues. V lost 3 bases, J lost 1 base, and 3 bases stayed unmatched. From germline, CDR1 is MNHEY and CDR2 SMNVEV (reference sequence). CDR3 sequence (DNA): TGTGCCAGCAGTTTGACTAGCAGTTCCTACGAGCAGTACTTC. Its protein product is CASSLTSSSYEQYF.

This clone occurred a few times. The rearrangement uses TRBV29-1 and TRBJ1-5, with 10 positions matching TRBD1. The CDR3 length is 18 residues. Germline V CDR1 and CDR2: SQVTM, ANQGSEA. V lost 4 bases to trimming and J lost 2 bases; unmatched junction nucleotides: 14. The CDR3 DNA reads as TGCAGCGTTGGGCGCGGGGGACAGGGGCTGGAGGGCAATCAGCCCCAGCATTTT. Protein: CSVGRGGQGLEGNQPQHF.

CDR3 region: CASSQGRDPGWSPLHF. CDR3 in DNA: TGCGCCAGCAGCCAGGGCCGGGACCCTGGGTGGTCACCCCTCCACTTT. The chain employs TRBV4-1 and TRBJ1-6, with D maybe TRBD1 (5 bases). The V gene's germline CDR1 is MGHRA and CDR2 YSYEKL. V gave up 3 bases and J gave up 10 bases, with 19 bases separating them. The CDR3 sequence is 16 residues long.

The chain employs TRBV7-8 and TRBJ1-6, with unresolved D. The ends were cut back, 3 bases at V and 5 bases at J, with 14 bases in the middle. Germline V gives CDR1 SGHVS, CDR2 FQNEAQ. The CDR3 runs 16 residues. Here the CDR3 reads CASSFGRILDNSPLHF. CDR3 nucleotides: TGTGCCAGCAGCTTTGGCAGGATCCTTGATAATTCACCCCTCCACTTT. The full variable domain, in which reference TRBV7-8 and TRBJ1-6 provide the parts outside the CDR3, is GAGVSQSPRYKVAKRGQDVALRCDPISGHVSLFWYQQALGQGPEFLTYFQNEAQLDKSGLPSDRFFAERPEGSVSTLKIQRTQQEDSAVYLCASSFGRILDNSPLHFGNGTRLTVT.

V is TRBV6-5 and J is TRBJ2-1; 9 bases align to TRBD1. Germline-derived CDR1 and CDR2 are MNHEY and SVGAGI. Germline trimming cut 5 bases from V and 7 bases from J; bases unmatched to any gene: 0. The CDR3 sequence is 12 residues long. In nucleotides, the CDR3 is TGTGCCAGCAGTGGACAGGGGAATGAGCAGTTCTTC. Its protein is CASSGQGNEQFF.

This sequence joins TRBV4-3 and TRBJ1-5, with 7 bases matching TRBD1. Germline V gives CDR1 LGHNA, CDR2 YSLEER. The CDR3 totals 16 residues. V was pared by 0 bases and J by 3 bases, with 5 bases of the junction left unmatched. The CDR3 loop reads CASSQEAGGINQPQHF. As DNA, the CDR3 is TGCGCCAGCAGCCAAGAGGCAGGGGGGATCAATCAGCCCCAGCATTTT.

The J gene is TRBJ2-5, the V gene TRBV19, with 14 bases that match TRBD2. CDR1 and CDR2 (germline): LNHDA, SQIVND (reference sequence). This CDR3 has 17 residues. V lost 5 bases and J lost 3; bases outside the gene matches: 8. CDR3 DNA sequence: TGTGCCAGTAGTCCGACGGGACTAGCGGGGGAAAAAGAGACCCAGTACTTC. It specifies CASSPTGLAGEKETQYF.

This clone has only a few counts. The V and J genes are TRBV29-1 and TRBJ1-2; no clear D. CDR1 and CDR2 from the germline V gene are SQVTM and ANQGSEA. The CDR3 totals 15 residues. Trimming stripped 4 bases from V and 0 bases from J, with 15 bases between. CDR3 sequence reads: CSVGRGSSPNYGYTF. The CDR3 DNA reads TGCAGCGTTGGTAGAGGGTCCTCACCTAACTATGGCTACACCTTC.

This chain uses TRBV6-5 with TRBJ1-5, with D possibly TRBD1 on 5 matching bases. Deletions cut 8 bases from V and 4 bases from J, with 9 bases between. Germline V gene sequence: CDR1 MNHEY, CDR2 SVGAGI. CDR3 length equals 12 residues. The CDR3 loop reads CASGKGNQPQHF. The CDR3 bases are TGTGCCAGCGGGAAGGGGAATCAGCCCCAGCATTTT.

The gene calls are TRBV7-6 and TRBJ2-5; D is perhaps TRBD1 or TRBD2 (6 bases each). Trimming stripped 0 bases from V and 4 bases from J, with 12 bases between. The CDR3 length is 15 residues. Germline loops: CDR1 SGHVS, CDR2 FNYEAQ. Here the CDR3 reads CASSLAPRGRETQYF. Written as DNA, the CDR3 is TGTGCCAGCAGCTTAGCCCCCCGGGGGCGAGAGACCCAGTACTTC.

The chain carries TRBV14 and TRBJ1-2; TRBD1 is a possible D gene (6 bases). This CDR3 is 17 amino acids long. V was clipped by 0 bases and J by 6 bases, with 20 bases between them. Per the germline V gene, CDR1 is SGHDN and CDR2 is FVKESK. The CDR3, as DNA: TGTGCCAGCAGCCAAGATCTCGGGGTTTTGGGGGCCGATGGCTACACCTTC. As protein: CASSQDLGVLGADGYTF.

The sample holds a few counts of this clone. The chain recombines TRBV2 with TRBJ2-5; no clear D. Per germline, CDR1 SNHLY and CDR2 FYNNEI. The CDR3 consists of 15 residues. V was cut by 2 bases and J by 1 base, with 11 bases left in between. This CDR3 reads CASSESQAAQETQYF. DNA of the CDR3: TGTGCCAGCAGTGAATCTCAGGCCGCCCAAGAGACCCAGTACTTC.

About this clone itself: This CDR3 is also generated by other DNA sequences in the sample. The genes are TRBV29-1 and TRBJ1-2, with D perhaps matching TRBD1 (5 bases). The V gene's germline CDR1 is SQVTM and CDR2 ANQGSEA. V lost 3 bases, J lost 5 bases, and 10 bases lay in between. CDR3 length: 12 residues. The CDR3 loop is CSVDRGVYGYTF. CDR3 nucleotide sequence: TGCAGCGTTGATAGAGGGGTTTATGGCTACACCTTC. The variable domain in full, completed from reference TRBV29-1 and TRBJ1-2, reads SAVISQKPSRDICQRGTSLTIQCQVDSQVTMMFWYRQQPGQSLTLIATANQGSEATYESGFVIDKFPISRPNLTFSTLTVSNMSPEDSSIYLCSVDRGVYGYTFGSGTRLTVV.

This clone was detected only a few times. The J gene is TRBJ2-7, the V gene TRBV15, with 7 bases lining up with TRBD1. Looked up from germline, CDR1 is LNHNV and CDR2 is YYDKDF (reference sequence). This CDR3 region has 14 residues. Trimming took 5 bases from V and 6 from J; bases not matched to a gene: 10. This CDR3 reads CATSPRDSDFEQYF. CDR3 coding DNA: TGTGCCACCAGCCCACGGGACAGCGACTTCGAGCAGTACTTC.

This clone was observed a few times. The chain has TRBV29-1 and TRBJ2-1; tentatively, D is TRBD1 or TRBD2 (5 bases each). V was shortened by 7 bases and J by 9 bases, with 16 bases between the two germline ends. CDR1 and CDR2 (germline): SQVTM, ANQGSEA. The CDR3 has 12 residues. This chain's CDR3 is CSAVKGTSEQFF. The CDR3, as DNA: TGCAGCGCTGTAAAGGGGACCAGTGAGCAGTTCTTC.

The chain couples TRBV10-2 to TRBJ2-7, with 11 bases lining up with TRBD1. The V gene end was trimmed by 8 bases and the J gene end by 6 bases; junction bases not matched to a gene: 6. Germline V gene sequence: CDR1 WSHSY, CDR2 SAAADI. The CDR3 runs 13 residues. CDR3 coding DNA: TGCGCCAGCGGAGGACAGGGGGCGATCGAGCAGTACTTC. It is translated as CASGGQGAIEQYF.

V is TRBV18 and J is TRBJ2-7; TRBD1 might be the D (6 bases). This CDR3 comprises 13 residues. In germline, CDR1 is KGHSH, CDR2 LQKENI. V gave up 3 bases and J gave up 3 bases, with 9 bases separating them. CDR3 sequence: CASSPSDSYEQYF. The CDR3 DNA follows: TGTGCCAGCTCACCCTCGGACAGCTACGAGCAGTACTTC.

This chain connects TRBV29-1 to TRBJ1-4; tentatively, D is TRBD1 (6 bases). The ends were cut back, 3 bases at V and 2 bases at J, with 19 bases in the middle. The CDR3 sequence is 17 residues long. Germline-derived CDR1 and CDR2 are SQVTM and ANQGSEA. CDR3 loop: CSVEDPGHPSTNEKLFF. The CDR3 DNA reads TGCAGCGTTGAGGATCCGGGACATCCTTCGACTAATGAAAAACTGTTTTTT.

This sequence joins TRBV27 and TRBJ2-3; weak D call: TRBD2 (6 bases). There are 14 residues in the CDR3. The V end was cut by 1 base, the J end by 8 bases, with 13 bases between. Germline V gives CDR1 MNHEY, CDR2 SMNVEV (reference sequence). The CDR3 protein is CASSLFPLEGTQYF. The CDR3, as DNA: TGTGCCAGCAGTTTATTCCCATTGGAGGGTACGCAGTATTTT.

V and J are TRBV7-3 and TRBJ2-2, with D unclear. Germline values: CDR1 SGHTA, CDR2 FQGTGA. Trimming pared 8 bases from V and 5 bases from J, leaving 12 bases between. The CDR3 is made up of 13 amino acids. In DNA form, the CDR3 reads TGTGCCAGCGGACGTGTGGGGACCGGGGAGCTGTTTTTT. Its translation: CASGRVGTGELFF.

V and J are TRBV2 and TRBJ1-4; 8 bases align to TRBD1. The ends lost 8 bases at V and 5 bases at J; junction bases unmatched: 7. The CDR3 has 14 residues. Germline CDR1 SNHLY, CDR2 FYNNEI. CDR3 DNA sequence: TGTGCCAGCTCCGCAGGGGGCCTGAATGAAAAACTGTTTTTT. Its protein is CASSAGGLNEKLFF. Supplemented by reference TRBV2 and TRBJ1-4, the full variable domain reads EPEVTQTPSHQVTQMGQEVILRCVPISNHLYFYWYRQILGQKVEFLVSFYNNEISEKSEIFDDQFSVERPDGSNFTLKIRSTKLEDSAMYFCASSAGGLNEKLFFGSGTQLSVL.

The chain carries TRBV27 and TRBJ2-3; D not resolved. Germline V gives CDR1 MNHEY, CDR2 SMNVEV (reference sequence). V was cut by 8 bases and J by 5 bases, with 8 bases left in between. The CDR3 extends over 11 amino acids. CDR3 sequence reads: CASARLDTQYF. The CDR3 nucleotides are TGTGCCAGCGCTAGGTTAGATACGCAGTATTTT.

The chain recombines TRBV10-2 with TRBJ2-7, with D possibly matching TRBD1 (5 bases). This CDR3 is 14 amino acids long. Trimming took 1 base from V and 6 from J, leaving 13 bases between them. Germline V gene data show CDR1 as WSHSY and CDR2 as SAAADI. CDR3 nucleotides: TGCGCCAGCAGTGAGTTAACAGGCAGTGGCGAGCAGTACTTC. It yields the protein CASSELTGSGEQYF.

This chain connects TRBV30 to TRBJ2-1; no clear D. Trimming took 3 bases from V and 7 from J, leaving 16 bases between them. The CDR3 has 14 amino acids. CDR1 and CDR2 (germline): GTSNPN, SVGIG (reference sequence). The CDR3, as DNA: TGTGCCTGGAGCCAGGCCCTGATGGGGAATGAGCAGTTCTTC. This translates into CAWSQALMGNEQFF.

The chain recombines TRBV7-2 with TRBJ2-1; 8 positions match TRBD1. Germline values: CDR1 SGHTA, CDR2 FQGNSA. This CDR3 is 15 amino acids long. V lost 3 bases, J lost 3 bases, and 4 bases stayed unmatched. CDR3 nucleotide sequence: TGTGCCAGCAGCTTCGGACAGGGATACTACAATGAGCAGTTCTTC. Translating gives CASSFGQGYYNEQFF.

A few counts support this clone. The genes are TRBV19 and TRBJ2-7; 12 bases are shared with TRBD2. Per germline, CDR1 LNHDA and CDR2 SQIVND (reference sequence). J lost 7 bases, V lost 6 bases, and 10 bases had no gene match. This CDR3 spans 15 amino acids. The CDR3 DNA follows: TGTGCCAGTAGCGCGACTAGCGGGGGAATATATGAGCAGTACTTC. It translates to CASSATSGGIYEQYF.

The rearrangement links TRBV19 to TRBJ1-5; D not resolved. Germline loops: CDR1 LNHDA, CDR2 SQIVND (reference sequence). The V and J ends lost 3 bases and 3 bases respectively, with 9 bases between them. This CDR3 comprises 14 residues. CDR3 sequence (DNA): TGTGCCAGTAGTATGTTAGGGATCAATCAGCCCCAGCATTTT. Amino acids: CASSMLGINQPQHF. Variable domain in full (rest from reference TRBV19 and TRBJ1-5): DGGITQSPKYLFRKEGQNVTLSCEQNLNHDAMYWYRQDPGQGLRLIYYSQIVNDFQKGDIAEGYSVSREKKESFPLTVTSAQKNPTAFYLCASSMLGINQPQHFGDGTRLSIL.